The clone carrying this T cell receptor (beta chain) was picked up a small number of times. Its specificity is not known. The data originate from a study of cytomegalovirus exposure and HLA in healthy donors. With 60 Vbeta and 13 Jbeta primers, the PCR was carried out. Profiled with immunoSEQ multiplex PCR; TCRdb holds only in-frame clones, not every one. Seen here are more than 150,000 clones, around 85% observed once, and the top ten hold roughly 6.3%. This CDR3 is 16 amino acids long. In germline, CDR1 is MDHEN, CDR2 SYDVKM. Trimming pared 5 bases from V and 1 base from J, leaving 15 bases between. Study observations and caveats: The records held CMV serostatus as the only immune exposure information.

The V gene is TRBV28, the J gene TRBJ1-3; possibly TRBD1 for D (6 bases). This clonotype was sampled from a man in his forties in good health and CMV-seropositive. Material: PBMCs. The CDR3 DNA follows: TGTGCCAGCAGTACTCTTAGAGGGGGATCTGGAAACACCATATATTTT. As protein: CASSTLRGGSGNTIYF.